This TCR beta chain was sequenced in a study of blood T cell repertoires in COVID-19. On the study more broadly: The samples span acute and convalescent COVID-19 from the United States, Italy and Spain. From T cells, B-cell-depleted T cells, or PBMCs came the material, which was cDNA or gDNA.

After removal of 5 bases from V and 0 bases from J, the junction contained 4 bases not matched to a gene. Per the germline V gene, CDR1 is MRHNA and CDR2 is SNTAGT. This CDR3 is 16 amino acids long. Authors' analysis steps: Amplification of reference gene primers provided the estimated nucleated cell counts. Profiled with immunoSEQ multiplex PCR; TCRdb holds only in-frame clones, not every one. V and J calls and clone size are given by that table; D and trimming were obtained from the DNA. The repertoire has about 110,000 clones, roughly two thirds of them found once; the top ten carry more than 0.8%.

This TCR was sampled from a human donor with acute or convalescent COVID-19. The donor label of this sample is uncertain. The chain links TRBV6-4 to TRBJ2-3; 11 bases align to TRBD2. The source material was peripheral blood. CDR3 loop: CASSTTSGESTDTQYF. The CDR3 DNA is TGTGCCAGCAGTACGACTAGCGGGGAGAGCACAGATACGCAGTATTTT.